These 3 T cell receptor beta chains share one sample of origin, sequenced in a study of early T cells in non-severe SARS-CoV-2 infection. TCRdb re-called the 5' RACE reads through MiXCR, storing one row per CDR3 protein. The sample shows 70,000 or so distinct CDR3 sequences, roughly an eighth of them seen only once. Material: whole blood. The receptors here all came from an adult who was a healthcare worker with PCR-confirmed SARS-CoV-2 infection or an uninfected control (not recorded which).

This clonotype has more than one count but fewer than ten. This CDR3 is CASSGGSTEAFF. For the CDR3, the DNA is TGTGCCAGCAGTGGTGGGAGCACTGAAGCTTTCTTT. The V call is TRBV6-6, the J call TRBJ1-1; D remains unclear. Germline loops: CDR1 MNHNY, CDR2 SVGAGI (reference sequence). The CDR3 loop spans 12 amino acids. Between the trimmed V and J ends, which lost 5 bases and 4 bases, there was a span of 8 bases.

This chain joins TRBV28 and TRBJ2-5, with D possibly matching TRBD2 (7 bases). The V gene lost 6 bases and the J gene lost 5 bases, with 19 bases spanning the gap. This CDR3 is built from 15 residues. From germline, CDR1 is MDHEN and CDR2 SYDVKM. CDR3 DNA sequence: TGTGCCAGCAGCCCCGTAGGGGGGGCATTGGAGACCCAGTACTTC. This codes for CASSPVGGALETQYF.

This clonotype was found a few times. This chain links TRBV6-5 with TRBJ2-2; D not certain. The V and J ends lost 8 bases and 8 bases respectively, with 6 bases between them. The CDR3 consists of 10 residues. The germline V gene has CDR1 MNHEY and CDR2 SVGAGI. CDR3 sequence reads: CASGVGELFF. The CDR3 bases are TGTGCCAGCGGAGTTGGGGAGCTGTTTTTT.